The TCR beta chain described here comes from a study of a mutant IDH1 vaccine in newly diagnosed glioma. Background on the study: The treated group averaged roughly 40 years old and was 62.5% male, approximately 38% female. The study, taken as a whole, reports: Of all patients, nearly 95% showed vaccine-induced immune responses.

The time point denotes: baseline, week 1 (first vaccination visit). As for treatment: pre-vaccination baseline after standard-of-care therapy. Donors' newly diagnosed IDH1-mutant WHO grade 3 or 4 astrocytomas lacked nuclear ATRX. Some clones are missing from TCRdb's copy, which holds only in-frame ones; the method was immunoSEQ multiplex PCR. This sample carries tens of thousands of clones, around 83% of them seen once, and the ten largest clones take 4% to 5.5%. The V gene end was trimmed by 1 base and the J gene end by 0 bases; junction bases not matched to a gene: 3. This CDR3 comprises 17 residues. Germline V gene lookup returns CDR1 SGHVS and CDR2 FQNEAQ. Concerning this clone itself: Its cognate antigen is unknown.

The sample consisted of peripheral blood mononuclear cells (PBMCs), taken from a glioma patient treated with radiotherapy, temozolomide or both. The TCR originated in a woman in her late teens or twenties with glioma. Some clones in this sample may be carry-over from other donors' samples. The chain recombines TRBV7-8 with TRBJ2-1, with 10 bases identical to TRBD2. CDR3 residues: CASSLDPSGSSYNEQFF. CDR3 coding DNA: TGTGCCAGCAGCTTAGACCCTAGCGGGAGCTCCTACAATGAGCAGTTCTTC.